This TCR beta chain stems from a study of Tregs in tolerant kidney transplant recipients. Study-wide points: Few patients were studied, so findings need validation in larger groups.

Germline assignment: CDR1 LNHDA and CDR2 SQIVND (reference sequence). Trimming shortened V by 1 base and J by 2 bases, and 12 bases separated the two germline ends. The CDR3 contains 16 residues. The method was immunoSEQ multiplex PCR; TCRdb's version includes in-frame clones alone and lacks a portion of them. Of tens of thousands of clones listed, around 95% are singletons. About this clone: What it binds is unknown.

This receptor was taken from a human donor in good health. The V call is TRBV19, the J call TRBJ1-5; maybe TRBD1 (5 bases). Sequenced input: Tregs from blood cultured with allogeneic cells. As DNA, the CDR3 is TGTGCCAGTAGTATAGTGACCCAAGGGGGCAATCAGCCCCAGCATTTT. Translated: CASSIVTQGGNQPQHF.